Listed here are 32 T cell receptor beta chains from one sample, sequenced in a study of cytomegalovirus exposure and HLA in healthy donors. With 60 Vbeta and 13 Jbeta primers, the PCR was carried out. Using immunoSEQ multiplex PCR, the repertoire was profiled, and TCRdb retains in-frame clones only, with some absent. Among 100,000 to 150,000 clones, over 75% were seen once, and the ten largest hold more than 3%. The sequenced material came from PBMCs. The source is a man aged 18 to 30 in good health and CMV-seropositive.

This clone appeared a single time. CDR3 loop: CASSFPGLSSEAFF. The CDR3 nucleotides are TGTGCCAGCAGCTTTCCAGGGCTGTCGAGTGAAGCTTTCTTT. The chain joins TRBV7-9 to TRBJ1-1, with D perhaps TRBD1 (5 bases). V lost 3 bases, J lost 7 bases, and 15 bases lay in between. Germline V gives CDR1 SEHNR, CDR2 FQNEAQ (reference sequence). This CDR3 region has 14 residues.

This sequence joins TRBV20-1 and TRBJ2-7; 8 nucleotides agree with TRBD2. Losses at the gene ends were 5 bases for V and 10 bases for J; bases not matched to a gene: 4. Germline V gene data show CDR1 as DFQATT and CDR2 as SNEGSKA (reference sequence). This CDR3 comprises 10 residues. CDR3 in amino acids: CSASGGGQYF. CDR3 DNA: TGCAGTGCTTCGGGGGGGGGCCAGTACTTC.

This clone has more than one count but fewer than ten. The CDR3 sequence: CATSGIALETQYF. The CDR3 region has the DNA TGTGCCACCTCAGGGATTGCGCTGGAGACCCAGTACTTC. The chain uses TRBV19 and TRBJ2-5, with TRBD1 as a possible D gene (5 bases). V gave up 10 bases and J gave up 5 bases, with 17 bases separating them. Germline lookup yields CDR1 LNHDA and CDR2 SQIVND (reference sequence). CDR3 size: 13 residues.

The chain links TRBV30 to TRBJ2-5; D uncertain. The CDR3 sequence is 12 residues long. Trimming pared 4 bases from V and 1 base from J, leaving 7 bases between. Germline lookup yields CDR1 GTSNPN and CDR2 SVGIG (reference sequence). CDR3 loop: CAWTRLQETQYF. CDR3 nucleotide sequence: TGTGCCTGGACCCGACTCCAAGAGACCCAGTACTTC.

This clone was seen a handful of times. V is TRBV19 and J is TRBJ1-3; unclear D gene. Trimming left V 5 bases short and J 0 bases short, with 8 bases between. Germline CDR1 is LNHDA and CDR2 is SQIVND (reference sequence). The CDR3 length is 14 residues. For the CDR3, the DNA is TGTGCCAGTAGTGGAACTAGCTCTGGAAACACCATATATTTT. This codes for CASSGTSSGNTIYF. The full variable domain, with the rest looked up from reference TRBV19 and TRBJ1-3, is DGGITQSPKYLFRKEGQNVTLSCEQNLNHDAMYWYRQDPGQGLRLIYYSQIVNDFQKGDIAEGYSVSREKKESFPLTVTSAQKNPTAFYLCASSGTSSGNTIYFGEGSWLTVV.

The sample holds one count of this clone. The CDR3: CAISGKLAGGVFNEQFF. In DNA, the CDR3 is TGTGCCATCAGCGGTAAACTAGCGGGAGGGGTATTCAATGAGCAGTTCTTC. V and J are TRBV10-3 and TRBJ2-1, with 13 bases lining up with TRBD2. V was clipped by 6 bases and J by 6 bases; unmatched bases: 11. The CDR3 has 17 residues. Germline assignment: CDR1 ENHRY and CDR2 SYGVKD.

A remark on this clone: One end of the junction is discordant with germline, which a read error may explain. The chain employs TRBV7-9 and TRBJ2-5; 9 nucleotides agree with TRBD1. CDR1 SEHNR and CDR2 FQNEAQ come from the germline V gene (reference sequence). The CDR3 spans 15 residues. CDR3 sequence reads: CSSSLQGAARETQYF. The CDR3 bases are TGTTCCAGCAGCCTACAGGGGGCAGCTAGAGAGACCCAGTACTTC.

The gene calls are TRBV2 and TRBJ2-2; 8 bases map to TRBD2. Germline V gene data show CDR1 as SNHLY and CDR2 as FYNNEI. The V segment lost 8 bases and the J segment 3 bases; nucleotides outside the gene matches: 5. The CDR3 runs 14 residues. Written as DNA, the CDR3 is TGTGCCAGCTCGCGGGAGGTCGACACCGGGGAGCTGTTTTTT. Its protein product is CASSREVDTGELFF.

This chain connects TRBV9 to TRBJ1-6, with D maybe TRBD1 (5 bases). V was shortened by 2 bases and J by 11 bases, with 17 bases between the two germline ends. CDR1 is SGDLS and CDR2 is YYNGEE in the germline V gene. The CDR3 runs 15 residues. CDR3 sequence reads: CASSVSSDSSAPLHF. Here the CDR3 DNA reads TGTGCCAGCAGCGTCAGCTCCGACAGCTCCGCACCCCTCCACTTT.

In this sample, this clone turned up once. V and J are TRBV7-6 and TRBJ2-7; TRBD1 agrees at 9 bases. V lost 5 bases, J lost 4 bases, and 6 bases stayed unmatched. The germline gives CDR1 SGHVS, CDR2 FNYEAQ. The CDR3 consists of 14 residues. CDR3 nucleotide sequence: TGTGCCAGCAGCGTGGGACAGGGAGGGTACGAGCAGTACTTC. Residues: CASSVGQGGYEQYF.

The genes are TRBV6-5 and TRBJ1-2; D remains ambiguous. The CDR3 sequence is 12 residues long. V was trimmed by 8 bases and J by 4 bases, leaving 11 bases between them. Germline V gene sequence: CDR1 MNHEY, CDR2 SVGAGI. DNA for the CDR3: TGTGCCAGCTCTGCAGGAGGCTATGGCTACACCTTC. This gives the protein CASSAGGYGYTF.

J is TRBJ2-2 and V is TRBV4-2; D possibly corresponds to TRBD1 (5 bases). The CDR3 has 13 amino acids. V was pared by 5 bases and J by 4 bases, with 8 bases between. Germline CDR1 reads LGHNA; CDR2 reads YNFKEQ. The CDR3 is CASSVRVTGELFF. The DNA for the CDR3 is TGTGCCAGCAGCGTCAGGGTCACCGGGGAGCTGTTTTTT.

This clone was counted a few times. The CDR3 coding sequence is TGTGCCAGCAGTGACTCCCAGGGCTCAGGCACAGATACGCAGTATTTT. It encodes CASSDSQGSGTDTQYF. The V and J genes are TRBV6-4 and TRBJ2-3; tentatively, D is TRBD1 (5 bases). Germline V gene lookup returns CDR1 MRHNA and CDR2 SNTAGT. The V gene lost 0 bases and the J gene lost 1 base, with 11 bases spanning the gap. The CDR3 is 16 amino acids.

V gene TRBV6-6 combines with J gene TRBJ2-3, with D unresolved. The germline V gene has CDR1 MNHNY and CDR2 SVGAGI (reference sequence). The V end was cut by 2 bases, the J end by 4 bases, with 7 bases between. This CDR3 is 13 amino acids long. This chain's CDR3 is CASSYGEPDTQYF. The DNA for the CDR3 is TGTGCCAGCAGTTACGGTGAGCCAGATACGCAGTATTTT.

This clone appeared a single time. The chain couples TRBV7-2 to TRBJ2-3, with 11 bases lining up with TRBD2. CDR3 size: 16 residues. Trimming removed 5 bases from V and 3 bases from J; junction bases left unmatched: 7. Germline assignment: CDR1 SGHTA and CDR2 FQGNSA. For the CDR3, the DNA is TGTGCCAGCAGCCTAACTAGCGGGAGTGGAACAGATACGCAGTATTTT. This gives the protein CASSLTSGSGTDTQYF.

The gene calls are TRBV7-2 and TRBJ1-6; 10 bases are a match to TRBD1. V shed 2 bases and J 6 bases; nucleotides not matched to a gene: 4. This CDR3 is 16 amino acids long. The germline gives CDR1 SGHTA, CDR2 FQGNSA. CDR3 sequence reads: CASSLRGQGPNSPLHF. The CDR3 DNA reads TGTGCCAGCAGCTTACGGGGACAGGGGCCTAATTCACCCCTCCACTTT.

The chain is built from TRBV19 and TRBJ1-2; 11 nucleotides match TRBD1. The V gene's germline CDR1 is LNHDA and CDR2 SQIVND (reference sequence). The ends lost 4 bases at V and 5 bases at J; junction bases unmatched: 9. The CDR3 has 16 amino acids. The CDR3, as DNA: TGTGCCAGTAGTACACCGGACAGGGGGCGCCAATATGGCTACACCTTC. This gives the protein CASSTPDRGRQYGYTF. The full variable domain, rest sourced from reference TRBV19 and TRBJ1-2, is DGGITQSPKYLFRKEGQNVTLSCEQNLNHDAMYWYRQDPGQGLRLIYYSQIVNDFQKGDIAEGYSVSREKKESFPLTVTSAQKNPTAFYLCASSTPDRGRQYGYTFGSGTRLTVV.

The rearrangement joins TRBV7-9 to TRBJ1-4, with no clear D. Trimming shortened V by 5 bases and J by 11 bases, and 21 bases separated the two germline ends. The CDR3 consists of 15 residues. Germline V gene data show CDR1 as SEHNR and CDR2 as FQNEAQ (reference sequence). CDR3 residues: CASSARNINSPKLFF. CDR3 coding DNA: TGTGCCAGCAGCGCCCGCAATATAAACTCCCCGAAACTGTTTTTT.

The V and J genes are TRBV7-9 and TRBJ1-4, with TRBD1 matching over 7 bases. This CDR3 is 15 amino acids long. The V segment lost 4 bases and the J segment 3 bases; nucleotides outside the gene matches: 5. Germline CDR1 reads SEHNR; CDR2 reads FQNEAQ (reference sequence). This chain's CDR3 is CASSSLTGPNEKLFF. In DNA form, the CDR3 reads TGTGCCAGCAGCTCTTTGACAGGGCCTAATGAAAAACTGTTTTTT.

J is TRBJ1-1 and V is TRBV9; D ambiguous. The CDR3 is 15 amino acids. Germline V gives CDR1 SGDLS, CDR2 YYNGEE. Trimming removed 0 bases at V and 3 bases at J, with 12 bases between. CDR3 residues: CASSVAAGRDTEAFF. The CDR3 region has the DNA TGTGCCAGCAGCGTAGCGGCGGGCCGGGACACTGAAGCTTTCTTT.

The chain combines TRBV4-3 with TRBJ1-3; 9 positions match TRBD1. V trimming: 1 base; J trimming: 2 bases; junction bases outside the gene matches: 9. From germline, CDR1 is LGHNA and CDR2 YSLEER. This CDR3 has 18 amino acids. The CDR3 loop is CASSQAGTGTVAGNTIYF. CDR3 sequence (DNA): TGCGCCAGCAGCCAAGCAGGGACAGGGACCGTTGCTGGAAACACCATATATTTT.

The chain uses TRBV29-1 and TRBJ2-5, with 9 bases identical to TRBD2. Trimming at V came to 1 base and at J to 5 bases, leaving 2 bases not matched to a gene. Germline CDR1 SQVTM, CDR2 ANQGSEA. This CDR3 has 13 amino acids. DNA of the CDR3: TGCAGCGTTGAAGGGCGGGGGGGGGAGACCCAGTACTTC. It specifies CSVEGRGGETQYF.

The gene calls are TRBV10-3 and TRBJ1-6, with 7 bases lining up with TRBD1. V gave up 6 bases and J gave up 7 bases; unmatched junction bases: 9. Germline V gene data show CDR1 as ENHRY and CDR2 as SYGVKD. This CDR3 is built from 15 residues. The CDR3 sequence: CAIRQLGTANSPLHF. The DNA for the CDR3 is TGTGCCATCAGACAACTTGGGACAGCAAATTCACCCCTCCACTTT.

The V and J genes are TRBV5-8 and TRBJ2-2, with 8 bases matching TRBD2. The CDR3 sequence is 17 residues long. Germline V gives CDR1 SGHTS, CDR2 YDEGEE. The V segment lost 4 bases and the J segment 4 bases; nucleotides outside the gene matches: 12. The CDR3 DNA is TGTGCCAGCAGCCCTCCCGGGACTAGGGAGTTCACCGGGGAGCTGTTTTTT. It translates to CASSPPGTREFTGELFF.

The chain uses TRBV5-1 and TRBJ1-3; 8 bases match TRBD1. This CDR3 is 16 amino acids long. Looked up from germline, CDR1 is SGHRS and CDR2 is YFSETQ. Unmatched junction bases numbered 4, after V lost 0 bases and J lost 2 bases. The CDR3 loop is CASSLAVTGAGNTIYF. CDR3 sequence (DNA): TGCGCCAGCAGCTTGGCCGTGACAGGGGCTGGAAACACCATATATTTT.

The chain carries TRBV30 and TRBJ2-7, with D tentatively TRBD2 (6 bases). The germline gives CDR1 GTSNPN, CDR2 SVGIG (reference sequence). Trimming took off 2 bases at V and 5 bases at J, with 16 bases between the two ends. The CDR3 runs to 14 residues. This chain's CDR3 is CAWSLDTGRHEQYF. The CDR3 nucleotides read TGTGCCTGGAGTCTTGACACCGGGAGACACGAGCAGTACTTC.

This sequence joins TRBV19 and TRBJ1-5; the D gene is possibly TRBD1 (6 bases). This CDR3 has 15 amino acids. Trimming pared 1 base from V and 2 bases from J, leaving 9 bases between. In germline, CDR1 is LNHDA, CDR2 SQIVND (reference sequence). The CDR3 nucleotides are TGTGCCAGTAGTATAGTAGGGGGAGGCAATCAGCCCCAGCATTTT. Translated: CASSIVGGGNQPQHF.

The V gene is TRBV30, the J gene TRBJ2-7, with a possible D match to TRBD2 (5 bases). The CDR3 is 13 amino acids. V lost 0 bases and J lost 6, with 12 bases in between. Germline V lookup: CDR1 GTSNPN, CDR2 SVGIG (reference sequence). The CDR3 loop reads CAWSVEGLLEQYF. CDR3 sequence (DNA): TGTGCCTGGAGTGTTGAGGGTTTACTCGAGCAGTACTTC. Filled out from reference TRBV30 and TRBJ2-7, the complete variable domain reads SQTIHQWPATLVQPVGSPLSLECTVEGTSNPNLYWYRQAAGRGLQLLFYSVGIGQISSEVPQNLSASRPQDRQFILSSKKLLLSDSGFYLCAWSVEGLLEQYFGPGTRLTVT.

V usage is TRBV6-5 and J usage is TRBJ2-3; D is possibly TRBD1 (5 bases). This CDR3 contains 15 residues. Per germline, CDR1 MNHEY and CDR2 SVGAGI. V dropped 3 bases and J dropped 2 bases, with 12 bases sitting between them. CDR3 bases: TGTGCCAGCAGTTATCGTGGGGCCTACACAGATACGCAGTATTTT. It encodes CASSYRGAYTDTQYF.

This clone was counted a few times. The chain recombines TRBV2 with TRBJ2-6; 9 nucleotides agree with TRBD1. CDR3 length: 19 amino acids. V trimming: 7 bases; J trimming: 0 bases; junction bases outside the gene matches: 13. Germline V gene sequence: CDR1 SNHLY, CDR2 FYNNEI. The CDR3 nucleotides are TGTGCCAGCACCGCGGGGACAGGGCCACGATTCTCTGGGGCCAACGTCCTGACTTTC. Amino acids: CASTAGTGPRFSGANVLTF.

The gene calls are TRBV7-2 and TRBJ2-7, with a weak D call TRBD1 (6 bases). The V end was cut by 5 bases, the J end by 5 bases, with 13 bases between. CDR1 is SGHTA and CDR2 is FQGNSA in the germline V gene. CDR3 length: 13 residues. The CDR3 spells CASSLGGINEQYF. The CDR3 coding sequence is TGTGCCAGCAGCCTTGGGGGCATAAACGAGCAGTACTTC.

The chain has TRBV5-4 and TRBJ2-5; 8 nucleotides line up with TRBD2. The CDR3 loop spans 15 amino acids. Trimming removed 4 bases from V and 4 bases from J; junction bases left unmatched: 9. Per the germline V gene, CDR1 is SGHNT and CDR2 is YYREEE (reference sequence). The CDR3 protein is CASSPAGTSLETQYF. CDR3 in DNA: TGTGCCAGCAGCCCTGCCGGGACTAGTCTAGAGACCCAGTACTTC.